Described below is a single T cell receptor beta chain sequence and its context. Its antigen is unknown. Germline CDR1 is SGHVS and CDR2 is FNYEAQ. CDR3 length: 16 residues. The V end lost 5 bases, the J end lost 1 base, and 17 bases lay between the germline ends. This entry is derived from a study of cytomegalovirus exposure and HLA in healthy donors. Regarding the study as a whole: Among TCR beta chains, those listed as cytomegalovirus-associated numbered fewer than 200. TCR beta V segments were, for the most part, productive about 87% or about 30% of the time in an earlier analysis. Later on, a genetic analysis was performed. It linked a missense variant in DCLRE1C with V- and J-gene trimming of TCR beta.

Primers included in the PCR were 60 Vbeta and 13 Jbeta primers. Original processing methods: The authors later counted about 80 million unique TCR beta chains, roughly 10 million of them shared. TCRdb's copy holds only in-frame clones and misses some; the assay was immunoSEQ multiplex PCR. That table furnishes V, J and clone size, whereas the DNA furnished D and trimming. The sample contains about 210,000 clones, 70% to 90% of which appear only once. The source of this sequence is a girl aged 2-10 years in good health and CMV-seronegative. Sequencing was performed on PBMCs. The J gene is TRBJ2-5, the V gene TRBV7-6; the D gene is possibly TRBD2 (5 bases). CDR3 amino acids: CASSKRRAESQETQYF. The CDR3 DNA reads as TGTGCCAGCAGCAAGAGACGAGCGGAAAGCCAAGAGACCCAGTACTTC.